This T cell receptor beta chain was profiled in a study of cytomegalovirus exposure and HLA in healthy donors. Overall study findings and caveats: Versus the 666-donor mean, an Asian-associated ancestry cluster reportedly showed fewer N-insertions in a later analysis. The productive fraction for most TCR beta V segments was about 90% or about 30% in an earlier analysis. Some V segments, including TRBV6-2 and TRBV6-3, were excluded as indistinguishable.

About this clone: Its antigen is not identified.

The germline V gene has CDR1 SGHVS and CDR2 FNYEAQ. With V trimmed by 5 bases and J by 0 bases, 4 bases remained unmatched. CDR3 length: 16 amino acids. Primers: 60 Vbeta forward and 13 Jbeta reverse. The assay was immunoSEQ multiplex PCR, and TCRdb's table has in-frame clones only and misses some. Among 150,000 to 200,000 clones listed, 60% to 80% were seen once. Input material: PBMCs. This clonotype was sampled from a man aged 45-65 years in good health and CMV-seropositive. V is TRBV7-6 and J is TRBJ1-6, with 7 bases fitting TRBD1. The CDR3 sequence is CASSPTGSSYNSPLHF. In DNA, the CDR3 is TGTGCCAGCAGCCCGACAGGGAGCTCCTATAATTCACCCCTCCACTTT.